One and the same sample provided the 29 T cell receptor beta chains below, sequenced in a study of blood T cell repertoires in COVID-19. TCRdb's table, derived via immunoSEQ multiplex PCR, lists solely in-frame clones and lacks some. This sample has about 170,000 clones, with more than 70% found just once. What was sequenced was peripheral blood. The receptors were sampled from a woman in her 70s who had recovered from COVID-19.

This chain connects TRBV10-3 to TRBJ2-5; TRBD1 agrees at 7 bases. This CDR3 comprises 15 residues. The ends lost 5 bases at V and 1 base at J; junction bases unmatched: 7. Germline V CDR1 and CDR2: ENHRY, SYGVKD. The CDR3 region is CAISRTGGLQETQYF. The CDR3 region has the DNA TGTGCCATCAGTCGGACAGGCGGACTCCAAGAGACCCAGTACTTC.

CDR3 loop: CASSFRGGRGELFF. DNA for the CDR3: TGTGCCAGCAGCTTCAGGGGTGGAAGAGGGGAGCTGTTTTTT. J is TRBJ2-2 and V is TRBV11-1; tentative D call: TRBD1 (6 bases). The V gene lost 3 bases and the J gene lost 8 bases, with 13 bases spanning the gap. This CDR3 region has 14 residues. CDR1 and CDR2 (germline): SGHAT, FQDESV (reference sequence).

As for this clone: Other nucleotide sequences from this sample produce the same CDR3. The genes are TRBV3-1 (or the pseudogene TRBV3-2) and TRBJ1-5, with D possibly being TRBD1 (5 bases). V lost 1 base, J lost 7 bases, and 8 bases lay in between. CDR1 LGHDT and CDR2 YNNKEL come from the germline V gene (reference sequence). The CDR3 extends over 13 amino acids. This chain's CDR3 is CASSQGGGQPQHF. Here the CDR3 DNA reads TGTGCCAGCAGCCAAGGCGGGGGGCAGCCCCAGCATTTT.

The chain uses TRBV19 and TRBJ1-2; 7 bases map to TRBD1. Trimming cost V 8 bases and J 5 bases; bases outside gene matches: 11. The CDR3 loop spans 14 amino acids. The germline V gene has CDR1 LNHDA and CDR2 SQIVND (reference sequence). The CDR3 sequence: CASVETGVGYGYTF. CDR3 DNA: TGTGCCAGTGTCGAAACAGGGGTAGGGTATGGCTACACCTTC.

The chain employs TRBV7-3 and TRBJ2-1, with TRBD2 matching over 13 bases. Germline CDR1 is SGHTA and CDR2 is FQGTGA. The CDR3 totals 17 residues. V lost 4 bases and J lost 4; bases outside the gene matches: 7. The CDR3 coding sequence is TGTGCCAGCAGCTCCGGACTAGCGGGGGAACTTTACAATGAGCAGTTCTTC. It yields the protein CASSSGLAGELYNEQFF.

This chain joins TRBV19 and TRBJ1-3, with D possibly TRBD1 on 6 matching bases. Germline CDR1 is LNHDA and CDR2 is SQIVND (reference sequence). V was cut by 3 bases and J by 2 bases, with 11 bases left in between. This CDR3 comprises 15 residues. The CDR3 protein is CASSMGAAAGNTIYF. The CDR3 DNA is TGTGCCAGTAGTATGGGGGCGGCAGCTGGAAACACCATATATTTT.

This chain links TRBV11-1 with TRBJ2-1; 9 bases are a match to TRBD2. From germline, CDR1 is SGHAT and CDR2 FQDESV (reference sequence). The CDR3 consists of 15 residues. Trimming cost V 5 bases and J 0 bases; bases outside gene matches: 2. Here the CDR3 reads CASSRTSASYNEQFF. The CDR3 DNA follows: TGTGCCAGCAGCAGGACTAGCGCCTCCTACAATGAGCAGTTCTTC.

This sequence joins TRBV5-1 and TRBJ1-3; D may be TRBD1 (6 bases). Deletions cut 2 bases from V and 4 bases from J, with 10 bases between. The CDR3 has 14 amino acids. Germline V gives CDR1 SGHRS, CDR2 YFSETQ. The CDR3 here is CASSLDRPGNTIYF. DNA of the CDR3: TGCGCCAGCAGCTTAGACAGGCCGGGAAACACCATATATTTT.

The rearrangement uses TRBV3-1 (or the pseudogene TRBV3-2) and TRBJ1-1; a possible D gene is TRBD1 (5 bases). The germline gives CDR1 LGHDT, CDR2 YNNKEL (reference sequence). V was clipped by 6 bases and J by 3 bases, with 11 bases between them. CDR3 size: 13 residues. DNA for the CDR3: TGTGCCAGCAGGCCAGGGTGGGACACTGAAGCTTTCTTT. It specifies CASRPGWDTEAFF.

The chain recombines TRBV2 with TRBJ1-2; TRBD1 agrees at 11 bases. CDR1 and CDR2 from the germline V gene are SNHLY and FYNNEI. The CDR3 spans 15 residues. After removal of 7 bases from V and 3 bases from J, the junction contained 7 bases not matched to a gene. The CDR3 is CASTLRDRGDYGYTF. The CDR3 DNA sequence: TGTGCCAGCACCCTCCGGGACAGGGGGGACTATGGCTACACCTTC. Supplemented by reference TRBV2 and TRBJ1-2, the full variable domain reads EPEVTQTPSHQVTQMGQEVILRCVPISNHLYFYWYRQILGQKVEFLVSFYNNEISEKSEIFDDQFSVERPDGSNFTLKIRSTKLEDSAMYFCASTLRDRGDYGYTFGSGTRLTVV.

This rearrangement joins TRBV29-1 to TRBJ2-1; 11 positions match TRBD2. Germline-derived CDR1 and CDR2 are SQVTM and ANQGSEA. V dropped 4 bases and J dropped 5; count of bases not matched to a gene: 7. CDR3 size: 15 residues. The DNA of the CDR3 is TGCAGCGTTGTGGCTAGCGGGAGGCCCCACAATGAGCAGTTCTTC. Protein product: CSVVASGRPHNEQFF.

This chain connects TRBV15 to TRBJ1-2, with D hard to call. This CDR3 has 13 residues. The germline V gene has CDR1 LNHNV and CDR2 YYDKDF (reference sequence). Trimming left V 5 bases short and J 0 bases short, with 7 bases between. The chain's CDR3 is CATSRDPNYGYTF. CDR3 sequence (DNA): TGTGCCACCAGCCGGGATCCTAACTATGGCTACACCTTC.

The V and J genes are TRBV11-2 and TRBJ1-1; TRBD1 agrees at 7 bases. The V segment lost 3 bases and the J segment 5 bases; nucleotides outside the gene matches: 12. The germline gives CDR1 SGHAT, CDR2 FQNNGV. The CDR3 extends over 16 amino acids. DNA for the CDR3: TGTGCCAGCAGCTTTGGTTTGAGGGGGCTGGGGACTGAAGCTTTCTTT. Protein: CASSFGLRGLGTEAFF.

The rearrangement uses TRBV4-1 and TRBJ1-2; TRBD1 is a possible D gene (5 bases). Per the germline V gene, CDR1 is MGHRA and CDR2 is YSYEKL. The CDR3 is made up of 15 amino acids. V was pared by 1 base and J by 5 bases, with 14 bases between. The CDR3 DNA reads as TGCGCCAGCAGCCAAGTAGGCAGGGCGGATTATGGCTACACCTTC. This codes for CASSQVGRADYGYTF.

J is TRBJ1-1 and V is TRBV30, with D unclear. Germline CDR1 and CDR2: GTSNPN and SVGIG (reference sequence). This CDR3 spans 12 amino acids. V was clipped by 3 bases and J by 7 bases, with 12 bases between them. The DNA of the CDR3 is TGTGCCTGGAGGGGTGATTGGAGTGAAGCTTTCTTT. Protein product: CAWRGDWSEAFF.

The chain carries TRBV28 and TRBJ1-4; unclear D gene. Between the trimmed V and J ends, which lost 3 bases and 2 bases, there was a span of 13 bases. Germline loops: CDR1 MDHEN, CDR2 SYDVKM. The CDR3 runs to 16 residues. The CDR3 sequence is CASSFFFSRTNEKLFF. CDR3 DNA: TGTGCCAGCAGTTTTTTCTTCTCCAGGACTAATGAAAAACTGTTTTTT.

The CDR3 DNA follows: TGTGCCAGCAGCCAGGCGACAGGGGGTCAGCCCCAGCATTTT. Protein product: CASSQATGGQPQHF. The gene calls are TRBV7-9 and TRBJ1-5, with TRBD1 matching 9 bases. Looked up from germline, CDR1 is SEHNR and CDR2 is FQNEAQ (reference sequence). J was trimmed by 6 bases and V by 5 bases; bases with no gene match: 5. The CDR3 loop spans 14 amino acids.

The V gene is TRBV12-3 or TRBV12-4, the J gene TRBJ1-5; D gene unclear. The V end was cut by 6 bases, the J end by 13 bases, with 19 bases between. CDR3 length equals 13 residues. The CDR3 DNA follows: TGTGCCAGCAGCGCTCCCCTATCTTTAAGACAGCATTTT. It encodes CASSAPLSLRQHF.

The chain employs TRBV7-8 and TRBJ2-2, with a tentative D call TRBD1 (6 bases). The CDR3 is 16 residues long. Germline CDR1 reads SGHVS; CDR2 reads FQNEAQ. V gave up 5 bases and J gave up 5 bases, with 18 bases separating them. CDR3 sequence reads: CASSTRNRVWTGELFF. In DNA, the CDR3 is TGTGCCAGCAGCACCCGTAACAGGGTATGGACCGGGGAGCTGTTTTTT.

V usage is TRBV9 and J usage is TRBJ2-2; 8 nucleotides match TRBD2. V shed 3 bases, J shed 4 bases, and the junction held 2 bases outside the gene matches. The CDR3 has 14 amino acids. From germline, CDR1 is SGDLS and CDR2 YYNGEE. This CDR3 reads CASSATSGTGELFF. The CDR3 nucleotides read TGTGCCAGCAGCGCTACTAGCGGCACCGGGGAGCTGTTTTTT. The full variable domain, rest sourced from reference TRBV9 and TRBJ2-2, is DSGVTQTPKHLITATGQRVTLRCSPRSGDLSVYWYQQSLDQGLQFLIQYYNGEERAKGNILERFSAQQFPDLHSELNLSSLELGDSALYFCASSATSGTGELFFGEGSRLTVL.

V usage is TRBV27 and J usage is TRBJ1-1; TRBD1 agrees at 8 bases. The CDR3 consists of 16 residues. J lost 1 base, V lost 2 bases, and 6 bases had no gene match. Germline-derived CDR1 and CDR2 are MNHEY and SMNVEV (reference sequence). CDR3 bases: TGTGCCAGCAGTTTAGGGATCGGGACAGGGAACACTGAAGCTTTCTTT. It specifies CASSLGIGTGNTEAFF.

The chain uses TRBV27 and TRBJ1-5, with D possibly being TRBD1 (6 bases). The CDR3 is 17 amino acids. Trimming shortened V by 1 base and J by 5 bases, and 18 bases separated the two germline ends. Per the germline V gene, CDR1 is MNHEY and CDR2 is SMNVEV (reference sequence). The CDR3 nucleotides are TGTGCCAGCAGTTTATTAAGGCTGGGGAGGGGGGATCAGCCCCAGCATTTT. It yields the protein CASSLLRLGRGDQPQHF.

This clone showed up just a few times. The chain employs TRBV29-1 and TRBJ1-2; D call uncertain. CDR1 is SQVTM, CDR2 ANQGSEA, per germline. The CDR3 is 11 amino acids. V gave up 7 bases and J gave up 2 bases, with 8 bases separating them. CDR3 protein: CSAQENYGYTF. The CDR3 region has the DNA TGCAGCGCCCAGGAAAACTATGGCTACACCTTC.

As DNA, the CDR3 is TGTGCCAGCAGCTTAGGGCTGTGGCTAGCGGATTACGAGCAGTACTTC. Amino acids: CASSLGLWLADYEQYF. The chain joins TRBV11-2 to TRBJ2-7, with 7 positions matching TRBD2. The J segment lost 4 bases and the V segment lost 1 base, leaving 10 bases of the junction unmatched. Germline assignment: CDR1 SGHAT and CDR2 FQNNGV. The CDR3 is 16 residues long.

This chain uses TRBV5-1 with TRBJ1-2; the D is unclear. The germline V gene has CDR1 SGHRS and CDR2 YFSETQ. There are 12 residues in the CDR3. V gave up 4 bases and J gave up 6 bases, with 10 bases separating them. The chain's CDR3 is CASSPNRDGYTF. The CDR3 nucleotides read TGCGCCAGCAGCCCGAACCGGGATGGCTACACCTTC.

CDR3: CATRDRGATEAFF. CDR3 bases: TGTGCCACCAGGGACCGGGGTGCCACTGAAGCTTTCTTT. This chain links TRBV24-1 with TRBJ1-1; D not certain. This CDR3 is built from 13 residues. CDR1 is KGHDR and CDR2 is SFDVKD in the germline V gene. Trimming left V 7 bases short and J 4 bases short, with 12 bases between.

A few counts support this clone. The chain is built from TRBV18 and TRBJ2-1, with 9 bases lining up with TRBD1. The germline V gene encodes CDR1 KGHSH and CDR2 LQKENI. Trimming removed 2 bases from V and 8 bases from J; junction bases left unmatched: 13. The CDR3 length is 17 residues. The CDR3 region has the DNA TGTGCCAGCTCACCATTCCCAGGACAGGGGATTCCCGATGAGCAGTTCTTC. Translation: CASSPFPGQGIPDEQFF.

This clone was counted between two and nine times. The chain combines TRBV5-4 with TRBJ2-7; a possible D gene is TRBD2 (5 bases). Germline values: CDR1 SGHNT, CDR2 YYREEE (reference sequence). V lost 1 base, J lost 9 bases, and 14 bases lay in between. CDR3 length: 13 residues. The CDR3 sequence is CASSLPGVAVQYF. CDR3 nucleotides: TGTGCCAGCAGCTTGCCCGGGGTAGCTGTGCAGTACTTC.

This clone has just one count. The rearrangement links TRBV4-3 to TRBJ1-4; 7 bases map to TRBD1. The CDR3 loop spans 14 amino acids. Germline CDR1 LGHNA, CDR2 YSLEER. With V trimmed by 4 bases and J by 7 bases, 6 bases remained unmatched. The DNA for the CDR3 is TGCGCCAGCAGCCCAAACAGGGGAGGTGAAAAACTGTTTTTT. Translation: CASSPNRGGEKLFF.